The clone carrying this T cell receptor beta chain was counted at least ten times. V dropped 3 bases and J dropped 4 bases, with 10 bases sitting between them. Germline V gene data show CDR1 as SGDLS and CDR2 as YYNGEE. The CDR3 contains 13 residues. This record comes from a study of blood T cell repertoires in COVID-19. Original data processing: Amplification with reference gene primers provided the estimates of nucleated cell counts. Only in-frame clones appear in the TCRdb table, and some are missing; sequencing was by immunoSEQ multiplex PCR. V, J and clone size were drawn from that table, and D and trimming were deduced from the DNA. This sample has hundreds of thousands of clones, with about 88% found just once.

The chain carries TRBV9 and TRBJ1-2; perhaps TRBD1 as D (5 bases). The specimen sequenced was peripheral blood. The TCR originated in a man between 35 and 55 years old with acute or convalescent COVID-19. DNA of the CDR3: TGTGCCAGCAGCGCCCAGGGTTTCTATGGCTACACCTTC. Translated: CASSAQGFYGYTF. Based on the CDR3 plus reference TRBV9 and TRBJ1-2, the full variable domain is DSGVTQTPKHLITATGQRVTLRCSPRSGDLSVYWYQQSLDQGLQFLIQYYNGEERAKGNILERFSAQQFPDLHSELNLSSLELGDSALYFCASSAQGFYGYTFGSGTRLTVV.